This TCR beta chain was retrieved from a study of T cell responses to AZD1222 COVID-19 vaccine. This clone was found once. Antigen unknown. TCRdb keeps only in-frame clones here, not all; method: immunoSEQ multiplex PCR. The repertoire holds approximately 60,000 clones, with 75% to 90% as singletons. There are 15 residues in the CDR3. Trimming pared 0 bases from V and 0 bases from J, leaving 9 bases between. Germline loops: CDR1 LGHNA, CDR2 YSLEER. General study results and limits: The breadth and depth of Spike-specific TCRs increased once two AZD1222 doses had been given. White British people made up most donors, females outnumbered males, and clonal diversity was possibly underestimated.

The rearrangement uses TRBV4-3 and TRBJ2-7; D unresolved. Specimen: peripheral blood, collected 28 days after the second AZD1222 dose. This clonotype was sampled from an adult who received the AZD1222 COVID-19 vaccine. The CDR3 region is CASSQDRSSSYEQYF. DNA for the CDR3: TGCGCCAGCAGCCAAGATCGGAGTAGCTCCTACGAGCAGTACTTC.